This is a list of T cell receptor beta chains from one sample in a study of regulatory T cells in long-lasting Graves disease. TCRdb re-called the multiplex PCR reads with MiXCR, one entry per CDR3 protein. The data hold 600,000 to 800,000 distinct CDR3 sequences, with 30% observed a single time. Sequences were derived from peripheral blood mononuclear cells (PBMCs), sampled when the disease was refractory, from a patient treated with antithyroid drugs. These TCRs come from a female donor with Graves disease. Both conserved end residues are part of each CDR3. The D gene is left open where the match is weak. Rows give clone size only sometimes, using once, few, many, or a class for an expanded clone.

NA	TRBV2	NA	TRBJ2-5	TGTGCCAGCAGACTCAGTACAGGGAGACAAGAGACCCAGTACTTC	CASRLSTGRQETQYF
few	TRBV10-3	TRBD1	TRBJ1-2	TGTGCCATCAGTGGGACAGGGGGCAATGGCTACACCTTC	CAISGTGGNGYTF
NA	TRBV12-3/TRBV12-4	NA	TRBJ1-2	TGTGCCAGCAGTACGGAAGCTAACTATGGCTACACCTTC	CASSTEANYGYTF
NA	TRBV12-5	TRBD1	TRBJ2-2	TGTGCTAGTGGTTTGAGACAGGGGGCGTATGGGGAGCTGTTTTTT	CASGLRQGAYGELFF
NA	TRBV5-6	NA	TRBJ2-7	TGTGCCAGCAACCAGGACCTCTCCTACGAGCAGTACTTC	CASNQDLSYEQYF
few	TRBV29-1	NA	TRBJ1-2	TGCAGCGTTTCCACCTATGGCTACACCTTC	CSVSTYGYTF
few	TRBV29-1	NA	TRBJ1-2	TGCAGCGTCCGAGACGATTACTATGGCTACACCTTC	CSVRDDYYGYTF
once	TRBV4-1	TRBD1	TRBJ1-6	TGCGCCAGCAGCCAGGCCGGGACAGGGGAGAATTCACCCCTCCACTTT	CASSQAGTGENSPLHF
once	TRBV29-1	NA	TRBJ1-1	TGCAGCGTTGACCCTGGAGCTTTCTTT	CSVDPGAFF
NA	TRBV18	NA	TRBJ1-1	TGTGCCAGCTCACCACGATCATTTGTCACTGAAGCTTTCTTT	CASSPRSFVTEAFF
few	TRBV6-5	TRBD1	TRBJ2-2	TGTGCCAGCAGTTCGGGACAGGGAAAAACCGGGGAGCTGTTTTTT	CASSSGQGKTGELFF
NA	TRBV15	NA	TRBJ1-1	TGTGCCACCAGCAGGGGTGGGAGAAACACTGAAGCTTTCTTT	CATSRGGRNTEAFF
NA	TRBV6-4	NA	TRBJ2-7	TGTGCCAGCTTCGCGGCAGCAAGCGGACGCGAGCAGTACTTC	CASFAAASGREQYF
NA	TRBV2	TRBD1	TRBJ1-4	TGTGCCAGGGGGACAGGGAGAAATGAAAAACTGTTTTTT	CARGTGRNEKLFF
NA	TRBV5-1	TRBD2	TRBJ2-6	TGCGCCAGCAGCGCAGGACTAGCCCCCTCTGGGGCCAACGTCCTGACTTTC	CASSAGLAPSGANVLTF
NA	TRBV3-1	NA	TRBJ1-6	TGTGCCAGCAGCTACGCACTCGGGGTGAATAATTCACCCCTCCACTTT	CASSYALGVNNSPLHF
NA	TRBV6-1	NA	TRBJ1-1	TGTGCCAGCAGTGATGGGCCCCTGAACACTGAAGCTTTCTTT	CASSDGPLNTEAFF
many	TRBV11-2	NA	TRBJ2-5	TGTGCCAGCAGCTTTTCAGGGGGAGGGGGGCAAGAGACCCAGTACTTC	CASSFSGGGGQETQYF
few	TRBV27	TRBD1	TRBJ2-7	TGTGCCAGCAGTTTGGCAGGGGGTTTCGAGCAGTACTTC	CASSLAGGFEQYF
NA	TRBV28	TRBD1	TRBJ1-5	TGTGCCAGCAGCCCGGACAGGGGCGAACAGCCCCAGCATTTT	CASSPDRGEQPQHF
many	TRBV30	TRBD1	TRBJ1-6	TGTGCCTGGATTAGTCGGGACAGGGGTAATTCACCCCTCCACTTT	CAWISRDRGNSPLHF
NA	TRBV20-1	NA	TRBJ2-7	TGCAGTGCTAGAATGTCAACGATCTCCTACGAGCAGTACTTC	CSARMSTISYEQYF
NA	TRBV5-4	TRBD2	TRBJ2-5	TGTGCCAGCAGCCGGGGTCGGACTAGCGGGAGGTTGCAAGAGACCCAGTACTTC	CASSRGRTSGRLQETQYF
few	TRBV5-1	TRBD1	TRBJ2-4	TGCGCCAGCGGAAATCCGGGACAGGGTACGAACATTCAGTACTTC	CASGNPGQGTNIQYF
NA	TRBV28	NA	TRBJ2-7	TGTGCCAGCAGTGCACTCAAGACAGTCTACGAGGGGCAGTACTTC	CASSALKTVYEGQYF
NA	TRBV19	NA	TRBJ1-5	TGTGCCAGTAGTCGCCCGGGGGGGAAGGGCAATCAGCCCCAGCATTTT	CASSRPGGKGNQPQHF
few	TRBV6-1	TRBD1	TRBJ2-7	TGTGCCAGCAGTCGACAGGGGGCGGGGGGCTACGAGCAGTACTTC	CASSRQGAGGYEQYF
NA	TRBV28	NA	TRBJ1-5	TGTGCCAGCAGTTTATTATTCGGGAATAGCAATCAGCCCCAGCATTTT	CASSLLFGNSNQPQHF
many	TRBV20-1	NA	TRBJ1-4	TGCAGTGCGCCTACAGGCGAAAAACTGTTTTTT	CSAPTGEKLFF
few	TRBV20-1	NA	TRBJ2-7	TGCAGTGCTAGAGGAGCCCCTGGGACACTCCAAAGGGGGTTCCACGAGCAGTACTTC	CSARGAPGTLQRGFHEQYF
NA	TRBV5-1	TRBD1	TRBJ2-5	TGCGCCAGCAGCTTGGAACAGACAGGGTTGGAGACCCAGTACTTC	CASSLEQTGLETQYF
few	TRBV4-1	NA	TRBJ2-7	TGCGCCAGCAGCCGGGGGAAGGACTCGGGGGAGCAGTACTTC	CASSRGKDSGEQYF
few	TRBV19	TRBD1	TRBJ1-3	TGTGCCAGTAGTAGCGGACAGGGGAGGAACTCTGGAAACACCATATATTTT	CASSSGQGRNSGNTIYF
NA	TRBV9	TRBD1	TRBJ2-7	TGTGCCAGCAGCGTAGGGGGGCTGGACAGGGAATCCTACGAGCAGTACTTC	CASSVGGLDRESYEQYF
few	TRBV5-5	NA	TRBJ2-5	TGTGCCAGCAGCTCCGGGTCGAGCGGCATTGGGGAGACCCAGTACTTC	CASSSGSSGIGETQYF
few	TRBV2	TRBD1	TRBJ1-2	TGTGCCAGCGGTTCCCCGGGACAGGGGTGGCATGGCTACACCTTC	CASGSPGQGWHGYTF
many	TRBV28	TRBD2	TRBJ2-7	TGTGCCAGCAGTTTTGCGGGGGAGGCCTACGAGCAGTACTTC	CASSFAGEAYEQYF
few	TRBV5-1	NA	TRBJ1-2	TGCGCCAGCAGCCCACGGACCTTCGGCTCTGGCTACACCTTC	CASSPRTFGSGYTF
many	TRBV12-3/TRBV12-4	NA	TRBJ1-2	TGTGCCAGCAACAGGGATCGTGGTTATGGCTACACCTTC	CASNRDRGYGYTF
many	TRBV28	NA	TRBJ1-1	TGTGCCAGCAGCCCGGGACGGCTGAACACTGAAGCTTTCTTT	CASSPGRLNTEAFF
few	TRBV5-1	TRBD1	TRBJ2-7	TGCGCCAGCAGCTTTTGGGACAGGGGATTGAGATCTGACGAGCAGTACTTC	CASSFWDRGLRSDEQYF
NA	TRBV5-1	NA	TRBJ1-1	TGCGCCAGCAGTGGGAACAGGGTAGGAAACACTGAAGCTTTCTTT	CASSGNRVGNTEAFF
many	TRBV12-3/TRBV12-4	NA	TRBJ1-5	TGTGCCAGCAGTTTTCCAGAATCGGGTCAGCCCCAGCATTTT	CASSFPESGQPQHF
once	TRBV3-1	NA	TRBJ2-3	TGTGCCAGCAGCCAAGAGCGGCCCGGGGCAGATACGCAGTATTTT	CASSQERPGADTQYF
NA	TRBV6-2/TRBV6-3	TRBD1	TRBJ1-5	TGTGCCAGCAGTTACTCGGGGGACAGGGGGATTCAGCCCCAGCATTTT	CASSYSGDRGIQPQHF
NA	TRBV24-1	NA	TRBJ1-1	TGTGCCACCAGTGATTTGCCCGGCACTGAAGCTTTCTTT	CATSDLPGTEAFF
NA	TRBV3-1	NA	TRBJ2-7	TGTGCCAGCAGCCAAGATCGCTGGGGAGGCCTCTCCTACGAGCAGTACTTC	CASSQDRWGGLSYEQYF
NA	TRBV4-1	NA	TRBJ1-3	TGCGCCAGCAGCCGCTCCCAAAGCGACACCATATATTTT	CASSRSQSDTIYF
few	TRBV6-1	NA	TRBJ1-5	TGTGCCAGCAGTGAAGGCGTCATTAGCAATCAGCCCCAGCATTTT	CASSEGVISNQPQHF
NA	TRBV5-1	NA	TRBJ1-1	TGCGCCAGCAGCTTCGCAGGGGTGAACACTGAAGCTATCTTT	CASSFAGVNTEAIF
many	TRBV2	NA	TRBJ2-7	TGTGCCAGCAGTCCTCTCGGAGCAGTCGAGCAGTACTTC	CASSPLGAVEQYF
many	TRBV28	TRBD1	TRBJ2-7	TGTGCCAGCCAAGGACAGGGGGCGATCTACGAGCAGTACTTC	CASQGQGAIYEQYF
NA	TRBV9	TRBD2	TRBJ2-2	TGTGCCAGCAGCGTAGATCGGGAGGGCCTCGGGGAGCTGTTTTTT	CASSVDREGLGELFF
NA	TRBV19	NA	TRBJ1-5	TGTGCCAGTAGTATATCAGCGGGGAACAGTCAGCCCCAGCATTTT	CASSISAGNSQPQHF
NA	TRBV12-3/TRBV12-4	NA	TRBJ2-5	TGTGCCAGCTCCACTGGGACCCAGTACTTC	CASSTGTQYF
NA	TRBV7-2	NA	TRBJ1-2	TGTGCCAGCAGGCCGGGAGAACAATATGGCTACACCTTC	CASRPGEQYGYTF
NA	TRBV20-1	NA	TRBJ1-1	TGCAGTGCTAGAGATCTGGCAGGGATGAACACTGAAGCTTTCTTT	CSARDLAGMNTEAFF
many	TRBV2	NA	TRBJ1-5	TGTGCCAGCAGAGAAAGGGACAACGGCAATCAGCCCCAGCATTTT	CASRERDNGNQPQHF
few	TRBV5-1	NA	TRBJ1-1	TGCGCCAGCAGCCCGGGGACGGCGGGTGAAGCTTTCTTT	CASSPGTAGEAFF
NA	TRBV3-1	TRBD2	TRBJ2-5	TGTGCCAGCAGCCCTTTTCTTTCGGGGGGGGAGACCCAGTACTTC	CASSPFLSGGETQYF